These 5 T cell receptor beta chains were all obtained from the same sample, sequenced in a study of blood T cell repertoires in COVID-19. Method: immunoSEQ multiplex PCR; TCRdb's copy keeps in-frame clones and lacks some. The table shows some 110,000 clones, with roughly 90% occurring only once. Sequencing used peripheral blood. These receptors originate from a man between 65 and 79 years old who had recovered from COVID-19.

Only one count was recorded for this clone. The chain couples TRBV5-5 to TRBJ2-1, with 11 bases fitting TRBD1. Trimming at V came to 6 bases and at J to 7 bases, leaving 9 bases not matched to a gene. The CDR3 is 15 residues long. Germline V gene data show CDR1 as SGHKS and CDR2 as YYEKEE (reference sequence). The CDR3 coding sequence is TGTGCCAGCACCCTCTACGGGACAGGGGGGAATGAGCAGTTCTTC. Its protein is CASTLYGTGGNEQFF.

This clone was found once. The chain joins TRBV6-1 to TRBJ2-7, with unresolved D. Germline V CDR1 and CDR2: MNHNS, SASEGT. The CDR3 runs 14 residues. V lost 1 base and J 3 bases, leaving 10 bases between the germline ends. The CDR3 sequence: CASSEGGFNYEQYF. In nucleotides, the CDR3 is TGTGCCAGCAGTGAAGGTGGCTTCAACTACGAGCAGTACTTC.

This sequence joins TRBV9 and TRBJ1-2, with TRBD1 matching 7 bases. The CDR3 totals 13 residues. Germline V gives CDR1 SGDLS, CDR2 YYNGEE. Trimming at V came to 5 bases and at J to 4 bases, leaving 5 bases not matched to a gene. This CDR3 is CASSPGQAYGYTF. As DNA, the CDR3 is TGTGCCAGCAGTCCTGGACAGGCCTATGGCTACACCTTC.

The CDR3 DNA is TGTGCCAGCAGTTACGGGCTAGCGGGAGTTGAGACCCAGTACTTC. Translated: CASSYGLAGVETQYF. V and J are TRBV6-5 and TRBJ2-5; 10 bases line up with TRBD2. Germline V gene lookup returns CDR1 MNHEY and CDR2 SVGAGI. Trimming removed 2 bases from V and 5 bases from J; junction bases left unmatched: 5. The CDR3 has 15 amino acids.

The rearrangement joins TRBV3-1 (or the pseudogene TRBV3-2) to TRBJ2-2, with a tentative D call TRBD2 (6 bases). V shed 0 bases and J shed 2 bases, with 16 bases lying between them. Per germline, CDR1 LGHDT and CDR2 YNNKEL (reference sequence). The CDR3 covers 18 residues. In DNA form, the CDR3 reads TGTGCCAGCAGCCAAGATTCTTGGCTAGCGAGTAACACCGGGGAGCTGTTTTTT. Its protein is CASSQDSWLASNTGELFF.